Below are 27 T cell receptor beta chains sequenced from a single sample in a study of cytomegalovirus exposure and HLA in healthy donors. Primers included in the PCR were 60 Vbeta and 13 Jbeta primers. Measured with immunoSEQ multiplex PCR; TCRdb has only the in-frame clones, and not every one. The repertoire holds about 110,000 clones, with roughly 68% as singletons. Input material: PBMCs. These receptors were taken from a woman aged 25 to 39 in good health and CMV-seronegative.

Only a few counts were recorded for this clone. The rearrangement joins TRBV4-1 to TRBJ1-1; D is possibly TRBD1 (6 bases). Germline V lookup: CDR1 MGHRA, CDR2 YSYEKL. This CDR3 region has 15 residues. With 4 bases removed from V and 7 bases from J, the gap between germline ends came to 19 bases. The CDR3 DNA sequence: TGCGCCAGCAGCCGTCGGGACACCGGACCGGATGAAGCTTTCTTT. Protein sequence: CASSRRDTGPDEAFF.

The chain combines TRBV30 with TRBJ2-5, with D possibly being TRBD1 (7 bases). The germline gives CDR1 GTSNPN, CDR2 SVGIG (reference sequence). V lost 5 bases and J 1 base, leaving 14 bases between the germline ends. The CDR3 contains 14 residues. In DNA form, the CDR3 reads TGTGCCTGGGGACAGGCGGGATCCCAAGAGACCCAGTACTTC. The encoded protein is CAWGQAGSQETQYF.

This clone was counted between two and nine times. The V and J genes are TRBV25-1 and TRBJ2-1; 7 bases map to TRBD1. V lost 2 bases to trimming and J lost 9 bases; unmatched junction nucleotides: 10. Germline V gives CDR1 MGHDK, CDR2 SYGVNS. This CDR3 is 15 amino acids long. CDR3 sequence reads: CASSEEGAGPAEQFF. In DNA, the CDR3 is TGTGCCAGCAGTGAAGAGGGGGCAGGACCCGCTGAGCAGTTCTTC. Full variable domain (remainder filled in from reference TRBV25-1 and TRBJ2-1): EADIYQTPRYLVIGTGKKITLECSQTMGHDKMYWYQQDPGMELHLIHYSYGVNSTEKGDLSSESTVSRIRTEHFPLTLESARPSHTSQYLCASSEEGAGPAEQFFGPGTRLTVL.

This clone was seen a few times. The V and J genes are TRBV6-6 and TRBJ1-1; 8 bases map to TRBD1. V lost 2 bases, J lost 3 bases, and 5 bases stayed unmatched. The CDR3 runs to 15 residues. Per the germline V gene, CDR1 is MNHNY and CDR2 is SVGAGI (reference sequence). The CDR3 loop reads CASSYRKDRDTEAFF. In nucleotides, the CDR3 is TGTGCCAGCAGTTACCGTAAGGACAGGGACACTGAAGCTTTCTTT.

This clone was seen a single time. The chain uses TRBV10-3 and TRBJ2-7; a weak D match, TRBD2 (6 bases). This CDR3 comprises 14 residues. The V gene lost 6 bases and the J gene lost 0 bases, with 12 bases spanning the gap. Germline V gene data show CDR1 as ENHRY and CDR2 as SYGVKD. The CDR3 loop is CAIRDGSSSYEQYF. The CDR3 DNA sequence: TGTGCCATCAGGGACGGGAGTAGCTCCTACGAGCAGTACTTC.

The chain uses TRBV30 and TRBJ1-5; possibly TRBD1 for D (6 bases). Germline V lookup: CDR1 GTSNPN, CDR2 SVGIG (reference sequence). V lost 5 bases and J 5 bases, leaving 13 bases between the germline ends. The CDR3 covers 13 residues. The CDR3 DNA sequence: TGTGCCTGGGGAATACAGGGAGATCAGCCCCAGCATTTT. This encodes CAWGIQGDQPQHF.

This chain uses TRBV6-5 with TRBJ1-1; D not resolved. The V gene's germline CDR1 is MNHEY and CDR2 SVGAGI. There are 15 residues in the CDR3. Trimming shortened V by 2 bases and J by 4 bases, and 14 bases separated the two germline ends. Written as DNA, the CDR3 is TGTGCCAGCAGTTACGATGGAGCCGCCGGCACTGAAGCTTTCTTT. Translation: CASSYDGAAGTEAFF.

This clone was counted a few times. The chain has TRBV7-2 and TRBJ1-1; D is perhaps TRBD1 (5 bases). Trimming stripped 7 bases from V and 3 bases from J, with 12 bases between. CDR3 length: 13 amino acids. The germline V gene encodes CDR1 SGHTA and CDR2 FQGNSA. This chain's CDR3 is CASTLTADTEAFF. DNA of the CDR3: TGTGCCAGCACACTGACAGCCGACACTGAAGCTTTCTTT.

The chain has TRBV7-6 and TRBJ2-7, with TRBD1 as a possible D gene (6 bases). CDR1 and CDR2 (germline): SGHVS, FNYEAQ. The CDR3 covers 14 residues. Trimming shortened V by 5 bases and J by 1 base, and 12 bases separated the two germline ends. The chain's CDR3 is CASSVLQGSYEQYF. In nucleotides, the CDR3 is TGTGCCAGCAGCGTACTACAGGGTTCCTACGAGCAGTACTTC.

The rearrangement links TRBV25-1 to TRBJ1-1; the match to TRBD1 covers 9 bases. This CDR3 has 17 amino acids. Per the germline V gene, CDR1 is MGHDK and CDR2 is SYGVNS. J lost 2 bases, V lost 1 base, and 8 bases had no gene match. The CDR3 bases are TGTGCCAGCAGTGAATTAGTAGGACAGGGGCCCAACACTGAAGCTTTCTTT. It specifies CASSELVGQGPNTEAFF.

This chain connects TRBV6-1 to TRBJ1-1; D remains unclear. Deletions cut 3 bases from V and 2 bases from J, with 7 bases between. Looked up from germline, CDR1 is MNHNS and CDR2 is SASEGT. The CDR3 is 13 amino acids. This CDR3 reads CASSDGLNTEAFF. CDR3 DNA: TGTGCCAGCAGTGACGGACTAAACACTGAAGCTTTCTTT.

This clone was seen a single time. V and J are TRBV5-1 and TRBJ2-1, with 13 bases matching TRBD2. The CDR3 contains 16 residues. Trimming at V came to 7 bases and at J to 6 bases, leaving 10 bases not matched to a gene. Germline V gene sequence: CDR1 SGHRS, CDR2 YFSETQ. CDR3 bases: TGCGCCAGCGGTCCCCCCCGGACTAGCGGGAGCAATGAGCAGTTCTTC. Translated: CASGPPRTSGSNEQFF.

A few counts support this clone. The chain carries TRBV2 and TRBJ2-7, with 8 bases that match TRBD1. V was pared by 5 bases and J by 4 bases, with 16 bases of the junction left unmatched. The CDR3 totals 17 residues. CDR1 is SNHLY, CDR2 FYNNEI, per germline. CDR3 nucleotide sequence: TGTGCCAGCAGTTCACCCCTCTCGGACAGGGATGGGTACGAGCAGTACTTC. Translated, it gives CASSSPLSDRDGYEQYF.

This sequence joins TRBV14 and TRBJ2-7; TRBD2 matches at 13 bases. Germline-derived CDR1 and CDR2 are SGHDN and FVKESK. This CDR3 contains 16 residues. Trimming cost V 1 base and J 6 bases; bases outside gene matches: 6. The CDR3 region is CASSQAPGLAGCEQYF. Written as DNA, the CDR3 is TGTGCCAGCAGCCAAGCCCCGGGACTAGCGGGGTGCGAGCAGTACTTC.

In this sample, this clone turned up a few times. The chain uses TRBV6-5 and TRBJ2-7; a weak D match, TRBD1 (6 bases). Trimming left V 7 bases short and J 0 bases short, with 13 bases between. In germline, CDR1 is MNHEY, CDR2 SVGAGI. The length of the CDR3 is 14 residues. The DNA of the CDR3 is TGTGCCAGCAAAGGACAGTTGAGCTCCTACGAGCAGTACTTC. Amino acid sequence: CASKGQLSSYEQYF.

The genes are TRBV5-6 and TRBJ2-7; TRBD1 aligns across 8 bases. With V trimmed by 0 bases and J by 6 bases, 8 bases remained unmatched. CDR3 length: 15 residues. Germline V gene lookup returns CDR1 SGHDT and CDR2 YYEEEE. CDR3 DNA: TGTGCCAGCAGCTTGGTACTCGCAGGGGGCGGCGAGCAGTACTTC. Its translation: CASSLVLAGGGEQYF.

The chain joins TRBV6-1 to TRBJ1-4; TRBD1 matches at 9 bases. Germline loops: CDR1 MNHNS, CDR2 SASEGT. This CDR3 spans 15 amino acids. With 3 bases clipped from V and 7 bases from J, the junction kept 6 bases outside the gene matches. The CDR3 is CASSDLQGAFEKLFF. CDR3 in DNA: TGTGCCAGCAGTGACCTACAGGGGGCTTTTGAAAAACTGTTTTTT.

This chain links TRBV7-6 with TRBJ1-1; TRBD1 is a possible D gene (5 bases). V lost 5 bases, J lost 8 bases, and 15 bases lay in between. Germline V gives CDR1 SGHVS, CDR2 FNYEAQ. This CDR3 is 13 amino acids long. In DNA form, the CDR3 reads TGTGCCAGCAGCCCAAGTTTAACAGGAGAAGCTTTCTTT. Translation gives CASSPSLTGEAFF.

This clone was observed once. The J gene is TRBJ1-2, the V gene TRBV30; 7 nucleotides line up with TRBD1. This CDR3 region has 13 residues. Germline V gene lookup returns CDR1 GTSNPN and CDR2 SVGIG (reference sequence). With 4 bases clipped from V and 2 bases from J, the junction kept 4 bases outside the gene matches. The CDR3 DNA reads as TGTGCCTGGAACAGGGGCGACAACTATGGCTACACCTTC. Encoded protein: CAWNRGDNYGYTF.

The V and J genes are TRBV5-1 and TRBJ1-5, with 8 bases aligning to TRBD1. The V gene end was trimmed by 4 bases and the J gene end by 3 bases; junction bases not matched to a gene: 6. CDR1 SGHRS and CDR2 YFSETQ come from the germline V gene. The CDR3 loop spans 15 amino acids. CDR3 sequence: CASSPDRGDNQPQHF. The CDR3, as DNA: TGCGCCAGCAGCCCCGACAGGGGCGACAATCAGCCCCAGCATTTT.

The chain couples TRBV2 to TRBJ2-5; 8 nucleotides match TRBD1. CDR1 and CDR2 (germline): SNHLY, FYNNEI. After removal of 5 bases from V and 1 base from J, the junction contained 6 bases not matched to a gene. The CDR3 loop spans 15 amino acids. The CDR3 sequence: CASSRQGSVQETQYF. For the CDR3, the DNA is TGTGCCAGCAGTCGACAGGGGTCCGTCCAAGAGACCCAGTACTTC. The entire variable domain, with the rest obtained from reference TRBV2 and TRBJ2-5, is as follows: EPEVTQTPSHQVTQMGQEVILRCVPISNHLYFYWYRQILGQKVEFLVSFYNNEISEKSEIFDDQFSVERPDGSNFTLKIRSTKLEDSAMYFCASSRQGSVQETQYFGPGTRLLVL.

The J gene is TRBJ1-3, the V gene TRBV11-2, with a weak D call TRBD1 (6 bases). CDR1 SGHAT and CDR2 FQNNGV come from the germline V gene. The CDR3 contains 16 residues. Deletions cut 5 bases from V and 0 bases from J, with 14 bases between. The CDR3 coding sequence is TGTGCCAGCAGCCCGAGTACAGGGAGCTCTGGAAACACCATATATTTT. It specifies CASSPSTGSSGNTIYF.

The J gene is TRBJ1-2, the V gene TRBV7-9, with D unresolved. The CDR3 has 11 residues. Germline CDR1 SEHNR, CDR2 FQNEAQ (reference sequence). The ends were cut back, 3 bases at V and 5 bases at J, with 4 bases in the middle. In DNA, the CDR3 is TGTGCCAGCAGCTTCCAGTATGGCTACACCTTC. Translation: CASSFQYGYTF.

The chain employs TRBV14 and TRBJ2-7; possible D gene TRBD1, 6 bases. Per the germline V gene, CDR1 is SGHDN and CDR2 is FVKESK. V was clipped by 5 bases and J by 5 bases, with 19 bases between them. The CDR3 contains 15 residues. The CDR3 coding sequence is TGTGCCAGCAGCTCCCGGTTTGACAGGCGGCACGAGCAGTACTTC. It encodes CASSSRFDRRHEQYF.

This clone came up once. This CDR3 is CASKGTSTDTQYF. CDR3 coding DNA: TGTGCCAGCAAGGGGACTAGCACAGATACGCAGTATTTT. This chain links TRBV6-5 with TRBJ2-3; D may be TRBD2 (6 bases). Germline CDR1 MNHEY, CDR2 SVGAGI. V lost 7 bases and J lost 0, with 8 bases in between. The CDR3 has 13 residues.

The rearrangement uses TRBV6-5 and TRBJ2-7; D is perhaps TRBD1 (5 bases). CDR1 and CDR2 from the germline V gene are MNHEY and SVGAGI. The CDR3 contains 15 residues. Trimming removed 4 bases at V and 5 bases at J, with 18 bases between. The CDR3 spells CASSWRGRQGDEQYF. CDR3 bases: TGTGCCAGCAGTTGGCGAGGACGGCAGGGTGACGAGCAGTACTTC.

This chain connects TRBV19 to TRBJ2-5; 11 nucleotides agree with TRBD2. CDR1 is LNHDA and CDR2 is SQIVND in the germline V gene (reference sequence). The ends lost 3 bases at V and 6 bases at J; junction bases unmatched: 6. The CDR3 is 15 amino acids. The CDR3 region is CASSILAGGRKTQYF. The CDR3 DNA sequence: TGTGCCAGTAGTATTCTAGCGGGAGGTCGAAAGACCCAGTACTTC.